These 25 T cell receptor beta chains share one sample of origin, sequenced in a study of blood T cell repertoires in COVID-19. The table came from immunoSEQ multiplex PCR; TCRdb's copy has only in-frame clones and leaves some out. This sample has 70,000 to 100,000 clones, with 70% to 90% found just once. The specimen sequenced was peripheral blood. All receptors derive from a woman in her fifties or sixties with COVID-19, enrolled during active disease.

CDR3 nucleotide sequence: TGTGCCAGCAGCCAAGAGGGGCTGGGGTTCTATGGCTACACCTTC. It translates to CASSQEGLGFYGYTF. This chain uses TRBV3-1 (or the pseudogene TRBV3-2) with TRBJ1-2; TRBD1 might be the D (5 bases). The length of the CDR3 is 15 residues. Trimming took off 0 bases at V and 4 bases at J, with 12 bases between the two ends. Germline V CDR1 and CDR2: LGHDT, YNNKEL (reference sequence).

The rearrangement joins TRBV19 to TRBJ1-1; D is possibly TRBD1 (5 bases). Germline CDR1 LNHDA, CDR2 SQIVND (reference sequence). This CDR3 region has 12 residues. The V gene lost 5 bases and the J gene lost 3 bases, with 7 bases spanning the gap. In nucleotides, the CDR3 is TGTGCCAGTAGTTGGGACTACACTGAAGCTTTCTTT. This codes for CASSWDYTEAFF.

Of note for this clone: The identical CDR3 is also encoded by other nucleotide sequences in the sample. V and J are TRBV2 and TRBJ1-2; perhaps TRBD1 as D (5 bases). Trimming took 1 base from V and 2 from J, leaving 5 bases between them. This CDR3 has 13 residues. The germline V gene encodes CDR1 SNHLY and CDR2 FYNNEI. DNA of the CDR3: TGTGCCAGCAGTGAAGGACAGAACTATGGCTACACCTTC. It translates to CASSEGQNYGYTF.

The gene calls are TRBV6-5 and TRBJ1-1; D not resolved. Germline V gene data show CDR1 as MNHEY and CDR2 as SVGAGI. This CDR3 region has 14 residues. Trimming took 0 bases from V and 3 from J, leaving 8 bases between them. CDR3 bases: TGTGCCAGCAGTTACTCCACGGGATACACTGAAGCTTTCTTT. As protein: CASSYSTGYTEAFF.

V gene TRBV25-1 combines with J gene TRBJ1-4, with TRBD1 as a possible D gene (6 bases). CDR1 MGHDK and CDR2 SYGVNS come from the germline V gene. Trimming pared 5 bases from V and 6 bases from J, leaving 13 bases between. The CDR3 contains 14 residues. The CDR3 nucleotides are TGTGCCAGCAGTCCTGGACAGCTCTATGAAAAACTGTTTTTT. This encodes CASSPGQLYEKLFF.

The chain has TRBV4-3 and TRBJ2-1; 8 bases map to TRBD2. The CDR3 has 14 amino acids. Germline-derived CDR1 and CDR2 are LGHNA and YSLEER. The V and J ends lost 4 bases and 6 bases, in that order; junction bases with no gene match: 5. CDR3 in DNA: TGCGCCAGCAGCCGCTATGGACTAGCCAATGAGCAGTTCTTC. As protein: CASSRYGLANEQFF.

V is TRBV7-2 and J is TRBJ2-3; 9 nucleotides agree with TRBD2. The CDR3 totals 15 residues. V shed 0 bases and J 6 bases; nucleotides not matched to a gene: 4. Germline V gene sequence: CDR1 SGHTA, CDR2 FQGNSA. CDR3 region: CASSLAAGGPDTQYF. The CDR3 region has the DNA TGTGCCAGCAGCTTAGCGGCGGGGGGGCCGGATACGCAGTATTTT.

This chain joins TRBV4-1 and TRBJ1-2, with TRBD1 matching over 9 bases. The germline V gene encodes CDR1 MGHRA and CDR2 YSYEKL. V shed 4 bases, J shed 4 bases, and the junction held 1 base outside the gene matches. This CDR3 spans 13 amino acids. In nucleotides, the CDR3 is TGCGCCAGCAGCCCGACAGGGGGCTATGGCTACACCTTC. Translated, it gives CASSPTGGYGYTF.

The chain couples TRBV5-1 to TRBJ2-7; 10 nucleotides align to TRBD2. The CDR3 spans 15 residues. Germline assignment: CDR1 SGHRS and CDR2 YFSETQ. V lost 7 bases and J lost 6; bases outside the gene matches: 13. CDR3 sequence (DNA): TGCGCCAGCTCCCCTTGGGGAGCGGGGGGGCCCGAGCAGTACTTC. It codes for CASSPWGAGGPEQYF.

V gene TRBV12-3 or TRBV12-4 combines with J gene TRBJ2-3; D not resolved. The CDR3 is made up of 13 amino acids. V was pared by 10 bases and J by 1 base, with 12 bases between. This CDR3 reads CATTSSGTDTQYF. CDR3 coding DNA: TGTGCCACCACCTCATCGGGCACAGATACGCAGTATTTT.

The genes are TRBV20-1 and TRBJ2-4, with D perhaps TRBD2 (5 bases). CDR1 is DFQATT, CDR2 SNEGSKA, per germline (reference sequence). The CDR3 sequence is 11 residues long. Trimming cost V 6 bases and J 7 bases, with 10 bases left between them. The CDR3 here is CSARPGNIQYF. CDR3 bases: TGCAGTGCCCGACCGGGGAACATTCAGTACTTC.

CDR3 sequence: CASSTPGQQNTGELFF. In DNA form, the CDR3 reads TGTGCCAGCAGCACGCCGGGACAGCAGAACACCGGGGAGCTGTTTTTT. The rearrangement uses TRBV9 and TRBJ2-2; 7 bases fit TRBD1. The CDR3 runs 16 residues. The ends lost 4 bases at V and 1 base at J; junction bases unmatched: 7. Germline V CDR1 and CDR2: SGDLS, YYNGEE.

This chain links TRBV12-5 with TRBJ1-2; the D gene is possibly TRBD1 (6 bases). The germline gives CDR1 LGHNT, CDR2 FRNRAP. The V and J ends lost 6 bases and 8 bases respectively, with 13 bases between them. This CDR3 region has 12 residues. The chain's CDR3 is CASGTGTIGYTF. CDR3 bases: TGTGCTAGTGGCACCGGGACAATCGGCTACACCTTC.

The CDR3 nucleotides read TGCGCCAGCAGCCAAGGGTCGCGGGTGAGCTCCTACGAGCAGTACTTC. Protein: CASSQGSRVSSYEQYF. The chain is built from TRBV4-3 and TRBJ2-7, with D possibly TRBD2 on 5 matching bases. This CDR3 contains 16 residues. Germline V gives CDR1 LGHNA, CDR2 YSLEER. V was cut by 1 base and J by 0 bases, with 13 bases left in between.

The chain employs TRBV27 and TRBJ2-7; 7 bases agree with TRBD1. Unmatched junction bases numbered 9, after V lost 7 bases and J lost 0 bases. The V gene's germline CDR1 is MNHEY and CDR2 SMNVEV (reference sequence). The CDR3 is 15 amino acids. The CDR3 reads CASTPAQGISYEQYF. The DNA of the CDR3 is TGTGCCAGCACCCCCGCACAGGGGATCTCCTACGAGCAGTACTTC.

The rearrangement links TRBV7-8 to TRBJ1-2, with D possibly matching TRBD1 (5 bases). The CDR3 totals 14 residues. Germline V lookup: CDR1 SGHVS, CDR2 FQNEAQ. Deletions cut 5 bases from V and 8 bases from J, with 18 bases between. The CDR3 nucleotides are TGTGCCAGCAGCACCGCCCTAAAGGGGCGCGGCTACACCTTC. Its translation is CASSTALKGRGYTF.

The rearrangement joins TRBV6-5 to TRBJ1-5; no clear D. Trimming removed 0 bases from V and 6 bases from J, with 12 bases in between. The V gene's germline CDR1 is MNHEY and CDR2 SVGAGI. The length of the CDR3 is 15 residues. The CDR3 nucleotides are TGTGCCAGCAGTTACTCGAGAGGGAGAGGTCAGCCCCAGCATTTT. This sequence encodes CASSYSRGRGQPQHF.

This chain joins TRBV11-2 and TRBJ2-2, with D unclear. Deletions cut 1 base from V and 4 bases from J, with 10 bases between. The length of the CDR3 is 15 residues. Germline CDR1 and CDR2: SGHAT and FQNNGV. CDR3 region: CASSLAPVSTGELFF. DNA of the CDR3: TGTGCCAGCAGCTTAGCTCCGGTGAGCACCGGGGAGCTGTTTTTT.

The CDR3, as DNA: TGTGCCACCACTAGCGAGGACCCCTACAATGAGCAGTTCTTC. Translated, it gives CATTSEDPYNEQFF. V gene TRBV25-1 combines with J gene TRBJ2-1, with 7 positions matching TRBD2. Germline CDR1 and CDR2: MGHDK and SYGVNS. This CDR3 spans 14 amino acids. J gave up 2 bases and V 10 bases, and 8 bases lay outside the gene matches.

V usage is TRBV9 and J usage is TRBJ2-2, with 8 bases fitting TRBD2. Unmatched junction bases numbered 5, after V lost 6 bases and J lost 1 base. Germline CDR1 reads SGDLS; CDR2 reads YYNGEE. This CDR3 has 15 amino acids. Here the CDR3 DNA reads TGTGCCAGCAAGTCCGCGGGGGGGAACACCGGGGAGCTGTTTTTT. Encoded protein: CASKSAGGNTGELFF.

This sequence joins TRBV19 and TRBJ1-5; D is unresolved. V was cut by 6 bases and J by 13 bases, with 4 bases left in between. The germline V gene encodes CDR1 LNHDA and CDR2 SQIVND (reference sequence). This CDR3 contains 8 residues. CDR3 nucleotide sequence: TGTGCCAGTAGCCCTCAGCATTTT. Amino acids: CASSPQHF.

The chain combines TRBV30 with TRBJ2-1; TRBD1 matches at 8 bases. The CDR3 extends over 14 amino acids. The junction had 9 bases not matched to a gene; V was cut back by 3 bases and J by 8 bases. From germline, CDR1 is GTSNPN and CDR2 SVGIG (reference sequence). The CDR3, as DNA: TGTGCCTGGAGGGTCCCGGGACAGGCCCATGAGCAGTTCTTC. This sequence encodes CAWRVPGQAHEQFF.

The gene calls are TRBV9 and TRBJ2-2; D may be TRBD2 (7 bases). Germline lookup yields CDR1 SGDLS and CDR2 YYNGEE. Trimming took 4 bases from V and 1 from J, leaving 11 bases between them. The CDR3 runs to 15 residues. The CDR3 here is CASSRGGGNTGELFF. As DNA, the CDR3 is TGTGCCAGCAGCCGGGGAGGGGGGAACACCGGGGAGCTGTTTTTT.

The chain carries TRBV28 and TRBJ1-6; D is perhaps TRBD1 (5 bases). The germline V gene encodes CDR1 MDHEN and CDR2 SYDVKM. The V end lost 4 bases, the J end lost 8 bases, and 21 bases lay between the germline ends. This CDR3 region has 17 residues. The CDR3 region is CASSSLMTGTYDSPLHF. Written as DNA, the CDR3 is TGTGCCAGCAGTTCTCTCATGACCGGGACTTACGATTCACCCCTCCACTTT.

This chain connects TRBV5-1 to TRBJ2-5; tentatively, D is TRBD1 (5 bases). V was clipped by 1 base and J by 2 bases, with 12 bases between them. The CDR3 runs to 15 residues. Germline V gene lookup returns CDR1 SGHRS and CDR2 YFSETQ. CDR3 DNA: TGCGCCAGCAGCTTGCAGGGTCCCGATCAAGAGACCCAGTACTTC. Protein: CASSLQGPDQETQYF.